This T cell receptor (beta chain) was documented in a study of T cell responses to AZD1222 COVID-19 vaccine. As for the study in general: Second-dose schedules of about 4 or about 12 weeks were combined. Whole-study results and caveats: At baseline, seropositivity was found in only six or seven AZD1222 recipients. Donors, mostly white British, included more females; clonal diversity was possibly underestimated. Repertoires were obtained only post-peak T cell response.

This table comes from immunoSEQ multiplex PCR, and its TCRdb copy is limited to in-frame clones, with some not included. The sample carries about 150,000 clones, about 90% recorded once. This CDR3 comprises 13 residues. Germline CDR1 SGHTA, CDR2 FQGTGA. The V and J ends lost 4 bases and 5 bases respectively, with 11 bases between them. Details on this clone: Antigen unknown.

The sequenced sample was peripheral blood, obtained on day 0 of AZD1222 vaccination. The V and J genes are TRBV7-3 and TRBJ1-2; TRBD1 might be the D (5 bases). The TCR originated in an adult in good health. CDR3 in amino acids: CASSSDRGYGYTF. The CDR3 DNA sequence: TGTGCCAGCAGCTCGGACCGGGGGTATGGCTACACCTTC.